Presented here are 30 T cell receptor beta chains from one specimen sequenced in a study of blood T cell repertoires in COVID-19. Measured with immunoSEQ multiplex PCR; TCRdb has only the in-frame clones, and not every one. Of fewer than 350,000 clones in the sample, approximately 88% were seen once. Sequenced sample: peripheral blood. The receptor set was obtained from a woman in her thirties with COVID-19, enrolled during active disease.

This clone was seen only once. This chain links TRBV6-5 with TRBJ2-3; 9 nucleotides agree with TRBD2. V trimming: 7 bases; J trimming: 6 bases; junction bases outside the gene matches: 11. CDR3 size: 15 residues. The germline V gene encodes CDR1 MNHEY and CDR2 SVGAGI. CDR3 amino acids: CASTLAGAGGDTQYF. Here the CDR3 DNA reads TGTGCCAGCACCCTAGCCGGGGCGGGGGGGGATACGCAGTATTTT.

This clone was recorded only once. The V and J genes are TRBV10-3 and TRBJ1-3, with a weak D call TRBD1 (5 bases). V dropped 3 bases and J dropped 2 bases, with 8 bases sitting between them. CDR1 ENHRY and CDR2 SYGVKD come from the germline V gene. CDR3 length: 14 amino acids. The CDR3 sequence: CAISDRGAGNTIYF. The CDR3 bases are TGTGCCATCAGTGATAGGGGCGCTGGAAACACCATATATTTT.

This clone was observed a single time. V gene TRBV19 combines with J gene TRBJ1-5; 7 nucleotides align to TRBD1. Germline lookup yields CDR1 LNHDA and CDR2 SQIVND (reference sequence). The CDR3 spans 16 residues. V lost 3 bases and J lost 0; bases outside the gene matches: 5. The CDR3: CASSIRTGNSNQPQHF. The CDR3 region has the DNA TGTGCCAGTAGTATTCGGACAGGTAATAGCAATCAGCCCCAGCATTTT.

The genes are TRBV27 and TRBJ2-7; perhaps TRBD1 as D (5 bases). Trimming left V 2 bases short and J 5 bases short, with 7 bases between. The CDR3 covers 12 residues. CDR1 MNHEY and CDR2 SMNVEV come from the germline V gene (reference sequence). The CDR3 is CASSLKGHEQYF. DNA of the CDR3: TGTGCCAGCAGTTTAAAGGGGCACGAGCAGTACTTC.

This clone was seen a single time. V usage is TRBV11-2 and J usage is TRBJ2-1, with TRBD1 as a possible D gene (6 bases). CDR3 length equals 17 residues. Trimming took off 0 bases at V and 3 bases at J, with 15 bases between the two ends. Germline loops: CDR1 SGHAT, CDR2 FQNNGV. This CDR3 reads CASSLDSRQAYYNEQFF. The CDR3 region has the DNA TGTGCCAGCAGCTTAGATTCCCGACAGGCCTACTACAATGAGCAGTTCTTC. Full variable domain (rest looked up from reference TRBV11-2 and TRBJ2-1): EAGVAQSPRYKIIEKRQSVAFWCNPISGHATLYWYQQILGQGPKLLIQFQNNGVVDDSQLPKDRFSAERLKGVDSTLKIQPAKLEDSAVYLCASSLDSRQAYYNEQFFGPGTRLTVL.

This clone has a handful of counts. The V call is TRBV5-3, the J call TRBJ1-5, with TRBD1 identical over 9 bases. TRBV5-3 is an open reading frame, and its role is uncertain. V lost 1 base, J lost 0 bases, and 17 bases stayed unmatched. The CDR3 is 21 amino acids. In DNA, the CDR3 is TGTGCCAGAAGCTTGACAGTTAATGGAGGACAGGGGCATTATAGCAATCAGCCCCAGCATTTT. Amino acids: CARSLTVNGGQGHYSNQPQHF.

This clone has just one count. This chain joins TRBV5-4 and TRBJ1-4; the D gene is possibly TRBD1 (5 bases). The CDR3 covers 16 residues. Trimming cost V 0 bases and J 2 bases, with 11 bases left between them. Germline V CDR1 and CDR2: SGHNT, YYREEE (reference sequence). The CDR3 DNA sequence: TGTGCCAGCAGCTTGGCCGGGGGGGTGACTAATGAAAAACTGTTTTTT. This encodes CASSLAGGVTNEKLFF.

The genes are TRBV7-8 and TRBJ2-7; 8 bases fit TRBD1. This CDR3 has 14 amino acids. With V trimmed by 2 bases and J by 5 bases, 5 bases remained unmatched. Germline CDR1 reads SGHVS; CDR2 reads FQNEAQ. The CDR3 region has the DNA TGTGCCAGCAGCTTATTGAGACAGGGGCACGAGCAGTACGTC. This sequence encodes CASSLLRQGHEQYV.

The CDR3 region has the DNA TGTGCCAGCTCACCAGTGGGGGCCTCTGGGGCCAACGTCCTGACTTTC. Translating it yields CASSPVGASGANVLTF. This sequence joins TRBV18 and TRBJ2-6, with a tentative D call TRBD1 (6 bases). The CDR3 has 16 amino acids. The V end lost 2 bases, the J end lost 0 bases, and 8 bases lay between the germline ends. Germline-derived CDR1 and CDR2 are KGHSH and LQKENI.

V gene TRBV6-5 combines with J gene TRBJ1-3, with D hard to call. The CDR3 is made up of 12 amino acids. V lost 7 bases, J lost 1 base, and 5 bases lay in between. Germline CDR1 reads MNHEY; CDR2 reads SVGAGI. CDR3 region: CASTVSGNTIYF. The CDR3 region has the DNA TGTGCCAGCACCGTATCTGGAAACACCATATATTTT.

The chain couples TRBV19 to TRBJ1-3; D is uncertain. Per germline, CDR1 LNHDA and CDR2 SQIVND (reference sequence). Trimming took 7 bases from V and 4 from J, leaving 11 bases between them. This CDR3 spans 13 amino acids. The CDR3: CASTGFGGNTIYF. The CDR3 nucleotides read TGTGCCAGTACCGGATTCGGGGGAAACACCATATATTTT.

The V gene is TRBV21-1, the J gene TRBJ1-5. TRBV21-1 constitutes a pseudogene. The length of the CDR3 is 15 residues. CDR3 DNA: TGTGCCAGCAGCAAATGGAGTGTTAGCAATCAGCCCCAGCATTTT. Its translation: CASSKWSVSNQPQHF.

The V gene is TRBV15, the J gene TRBJ2-2; D may be TRBD2 (5 bases). Germline loops: CDR1 LNHNV, CDR2 YYDKDF (reference sequence). With 4 bases removed from V and 2 bases from J, the gap between germline ends came to 8 bases. This CDR3 region has 14 residues. Here the CDR3 reads CATSNLANTGELFF. In DNA form, the CDR3 reads TGTGCCACCAGCAATCTAGCTAACACCGGGGAGCTGTTTTTT.

In DNA, the CDR3 is TGTGCCACCAGTCAACAGGGGTATGGGACCCAGTACTTC. Its protein is CATSQQGYGTQYF. The chain has TRBV24-1 and TRBJ2-5; TRBD1 agrees at 7 bases. The germline V gene has CDR1 KGHDR and CDR2 SFDVKD. Unmatched junction bases numbered 7, after V lost 6 bases and J lost 7 bases. There are 13 residues in the CDR3.

This chain links TRBV15 with TRBJ1-4; D not resolved. The CDR3 has 15 residues. The germline V gene encodes CDR1 LNHNV and CDR2 YYDKDF (reference sequence). The V end was cut by 0 bases, the J end by 6 bases, with 11 bases between. The CDR3 loop is CATSRDLSRDEKLFF. The CDR3 nucleotides read TGTGCCACCAGCAGAGACCTTAGTCGTGATGAAAAACTGTTTTTT.

The chain has TRBV18 and TRBJ1-5; 7 nucleotides agree with TRBD1. In germline, CDR1 is KGHSH, CDR2 LQKENI. Germline trimming cut 3 bases from V and 0 bases from J; bases unmatched to any gene: 5. The CDR3 totals 16 residues. The CDR3 sequence: CASSPGQVDSNQPQHF. The DNA for the CDR3 is TGTGCCAGCTCACCTGGACAGGTGGATAGCAATCAGCCCCAGCATTTT.

The genes are TRBV3-1 (or the pseudogene TRBV3-2) and TRBJ1-1; D not certain. CDR3 size: 14 residues. The germline V gene encodes CDR1 LGHDT and CDR2 YNNKEL (reference sequence). Trimming took off 4 bases at V and 11 bases at J, with 20 bases between the two ends. The CDR3 loop is CASSLTRLDIRAFF. The CDR3 DNA is TGTGCCAGCAGCCTCACTAGATTAGACATCCGGGCTTTCTTT.

This clone was seen just once. This rearrangement joins TRBV6-5 to TRBJ2-4, with D possibly being TRBD2 (5 bases). From germline, CDR1 is MNHEY and CDR2 SVGAGI. The CDR3 consists of 15 residues. The V gene lost 2 bases and the J gene lost 0 bases, with 8 bases spanning the gap. CDR3 DNA: TGTGCCAGCAGTTACGTAGCGTCAGCCAAAAACATTCAGTACTTC. It is translated as CASSYVASAKNIQYF.

This clone was observed a handful of times. The CDR3 DNA reads TGTGCCAGTAGCTTGACCTCCCCGGGGCCGAGGGGGATGGCCTACACCTTC. Its translation: CASSLTSPGPRGMAYTF. The genes are TRBV19 and TRBJ1-2; a possible D gene is TRBD1 (6 bases). V lost 6 bases, J lost 10 bases, and 30 bases lay in between. The CDR3 runs 17 residues. The germline CDR1 and CDR2 sequences are LNHDA and SQIVND (reference sequence).

The count of this clone is one. The V call is TRBV5-1, the J call TRBJ1-6; 8 bases align to TRBD1. The V gene's germline CDR1 is SGHRS and CDR2 YFSETQ. CDR3 size: 18 residues. Trimming at V came to 4 bases and at J to 5 bases, leaving 14 bases not matched to a gene. CDR3 region: CASSPKDRAWTNNSPLHF. CDR3 DNA: TGCGCCAGCAGCCCCAAGGACAGGGCCTGGACTAATAATTCACCCCTCCACTTT.

The CDR3 sequence: CASSPVARGTGELFF. In DNA, the CDR3 is TGTGCCAGCAGCCCCGTCGCTAGGGGCACCGGGGAGCTGTTTTTT. The chain combines TRBV7-3 with TRBJ2-2; tentatively, D is TRBD1 (5 bases). This CDR3 has 15 residues. The germline V gene encodes CDR1 SGHTA and CDR2 FQGTGA. The V gene lost 5 bases and the J gene lost 4 bases, with 14 bases spanning the gap.

The V gene is TRBV5-1, the J gene TRBJ2-6; 10 bases match TRBD1. The CDR3 runs 17 residues. After removal of 6 bases from V and 4 bases from J, the junction contained 10 bases not matched to a gene. Germline V gene lookup returns CDR1 SGHRS and CDR2 YFSETQ. In DNA, the CDR3 is TGCGCCAGCACCGCCGGGACAGGGGCGGGCGGGGCCAACGTCCTGACTTTC. It yields the protein CASTAGTGAGGANVLTF.

The chain uses TRBV29-1 and TRBJ2-5, with 9 bases lining up with TRBD1. V shed 5 bases, J shed 5 bases, and the junction held 6 bases outside the gene matches. The CDR3 is 13 amino acids. CDR1 is SQVTM, CDR2 ANQGSEA, per germline. CDR3 in DNA: TGCAGCGTTCGGACAGGGGTTTGGGAGACCCAGTACTTC. Its translation is CSVRTGVWETQYF.

The chain recombines TRBV28 with TRBJ1-1; D is perhaps TRBD1 (5 bases). Trimming left V 2 bases short and J 5 bases short, with 15 bases between. This CDR3 is built from 15 residues. Germline assignment: CDR1 MDHEN and CDR2 SYDVKM. The CDR3 protein is CASSLGQGFRTEAFF. For the CDR3, the DNA is TGTGCCAGCAGTTTAGGTCAGGGCTTTCGGACTGAAGCTTTCTTT.

A single count supports this clone. The chain uses TRBV29-1 and TRBJ2-1, with a weak D call TRBD2 (6 bases). This CDR3 has 11 residues. Trimming took 7 bases from V and 5 from J, leaving 9 bases between them. The germline CDR1 and CDR2 sequences are SQVTM and ANQGSEA. CDR3 amino acids: CSERTNNEQFF. The CDR3 DNA follows: TGCAGCGAACGGACTAACAATGAGCAGTTCTTC.

This sequence joins TRBV7-9 and TRBJ2-7, with 11 bases identical to TRBD2. The CDR3 sequence is 14 residues long. In germline, CDR1 is SEHNR, CDR2 FQNEAQ (reference sequence). Trimming at V came to 3 bases and at J to 5 bases, leaving 3 bases not matched to a gene. The CDR3 spells CASSFSGGVHEQYF. The CDR3 DNA is TGTGCCAGCAGCTTTAGCGGGGGGGTCCACGAGCAGTACTTC.

This rearrangement joins TRBV7-6 to TRBJ1-2; unclear D gene. CDR1 is SGHVS, CDR2 FNYEAQ, per germline. There are 11 residues in the CDR3. V gave up 7 bases and J gave up 8 bases, with 11 bases separating them. The CDR3 spells CASTNGGGYTF. DNA of the CDR3: TGTGCCAGCACCAACGGCGGGGGCTACACCTTC. The variable domain in full, completed from reference TRBV7-6 and TRBJ1-2, reads GAGVSQSPRYKVTKRGQDVALRCDPISGHVSLYWYRQALGQGPEFLTYFNYEAQQDKSGLPNDRFSAERPEGSISTLTIQRTEQRDSAMYRCASTNGGGYTFGSGTRLTVV.

This chain uses TRBV21-1 with TRBJ1-4. TRBV21-1 is flagged as a pseudogene. This CDR3 is built from 18 residues. The CDR3 is CASSKARDCRSDGEKLFF. The CDR3 region has the DNA TGTGCCAGCAGCAAAGCGCGTGATTGTAGGAGCGACGGAGAAAAACTGTTTTTT.

V gene TRBV7-9 combines with J gene TRBJ1-2; TRBD1 matches 10 bases. The V gene end was trimmed by 3 bases and the J gene end by 2 bases; junction bases not matched to a gene: 0. Germline V gives CDR1 SEHNR, CDR2 FQNEAQ (reference sequence). The CDR3 totals 14 residues. DNA for the CDR3: TGTGCCAGCAGCTTGGGACAGGGGAACTATGGCTACACCTTC. It codes for CASSLGQGNYGYTF.

The chain couples TRBV7-8 to TRBJ2-1, with 10 positions matching TRBD2. The CDR3 length is 18 residues. Germline V gene data show CDR1 as SGHVS and CDR2 as FQNEAQ. The V segment lost 0 bases and the J segment 8 bases; nucleotides outside the gene matches: 13. CDR3 region: CASSLAPAGGLLEDEQFF. DNA for the CDR3: TGTGCCAGCAGCTTAGCGCCAGCGGGGGGGCTGTTGGAGGATGAGCAGTTCTTC.